The present T cell receptor beta chain was sequenced within a study of neurological immune-mediated disorders. This clonotype counts as medium-sized. The sample's time point: longitudinal time-point 1 (baseline). The V end lost 1 base, the J end lost 3 bases, and 4 bases lay between the germline ends. This CDR3 comprises 12 residues. Germline assignment: CDR1 MDHEN and CDR2 SYDVKM. With 10-nucleotide random UMIs included, cDNA was synthesized by 5'RACE. In TCRdb, the 5' RACE reads were re-called with MiXCR into one record per CDR3 protein. This sample has about 60,000 distinct CDR3 sequences, with roughly a tenth found just once.

Material for sequencing was PBMCs. This TCR was recovered from a male donor with HTLV-1-associated myelopathy (HAM/TSP). The rearrangement joins TRBV28 to TRBJ2-7; no clear D. The CDR3 DNA reads TGTGCCAGCAGTTTATCATACTACGAGCAGTACTTC. Residues: CASSLSYYEQYF.